Listed below are T cell receptor beta chains from one sample, sequenced in a study of OX40 agonist ivuxolimab in advanced cancers. The repertoire was sequenced with immunoSEQ multiplex PCR; TCRdb's copy has only in-frame clones and lacks some. Here the sample spans roughly 50,000 clones, approximately 90% being singletons. Sequencing used CD4+ or CD8+ T cells sorted from blood, obtained in a trial of the OX40 agonist ivuxolimab. Receptors originate from an adult with an advanced solid tumor such as melanoma, head and neck, liver or kidney cancer. CDR3s include the opening cysteine and the closing phenylalanine or tryptophan. D genes are given only for firm matches. The size field is filled for only some rows; it gives once, few, many or a size class.

clone size | J gene | CDR3 length | D gene | V gene | CDR3 protein | CDR3 DNA
few | TRBJ2-7 | 13 | . | TRBV7-9 | CASSLGNTYEQYF | TGTGCCAGCAGCTTAGGGAATACCTACGAGCAGTACTTC
. | TRBJ2-2 | 15 | . | TRBV7-8 | CASSLIQGPTGELFF | TGTGCCAGCAGCTTAATACAGGGCCCCACCGGGGAGCTGTTTTTT
. | TRBJ2-7 | 14 | . | TRBV6-6 | CASTPGDQLYEQYF | TGTGCCAGCACCCCGGGGGACCAACTATACGAGCAGTACTTC
. | TRBJ2-2 | 16 | TRBD2 | TRBV9 | CASSAGTSGMTGELFF | TGTGCCAGCAGCGCTGGGACTAGCGGGATGACCGGGGAGCTGTTTTTT
once | TRBJ2-5 | 13 | . | TRBV5-4 | CASSLFEGETQYF | TGTGCCAGCAGCTTGTTCGAGGGAGAGACCCAGTACTTC
. | TRBJ1-5 | 14 | . | TRBV13 | CASSLTRNNQPQHF | TGTGCCAGCAGCTTAACCAGGAACAATCAGCCCCAGCATTTT
. | TRBJ2-1 | 16 | TRBD2 | TRBV7-9 | CASSPGTSAAYNEQFF | TGTGCCAGCAGCCCCGGGACTAGCGCCGCCTACAATGAGCAGTTCTTC
. | TRBJ2-7 | 14 | . | TRBV13 | CASSFVDTSYEQYF | TGTGCCAGCAGCTTCGTTGACACCTCCTACGAGCAGTACTTC
. | TRBJ2-1 | 15 | . | TRBV7-3 | CASSSGHFSYNEQFF | TGTGCCAGCAGCTCGGGACATTTCTCCTACAATGAGCAGTTCTTC
. | TRBJ2-3 | 17 | TRBD2 | TRBV9 | CASSPGLAGASTDTQYF | TGTGCCAGCAGCCCCGGACTAGCGGGAGCTAGCACAGATACGCAGTATTTT
once | TRBJ2-1 | 14 | . | TRBV7-9 | CASSSPDVQHEQFF | TGTGCCAGCAGCTCCCCGGACGTCCAGCATGAGCAGTTCTTC
. | TRBJ1-3 | 16 | TRBD1 | TRBV5-1 | CASSLGTGSLTDTIYF | TGCGCCAGCAGCTTGGGGACAGGTAGCCTCACGGACACCATATATTTT
. | TRBJ1-4 | 13 | . | TRBV25-1 | CASSELNEEKLFF | TGTGCCAGCAGTGAATTAAACGAAGAAAAACTGTTTTTT
. | TRBJ1-5 | 14 | . | TRBV16 | CASTPTGSNQPQHF | TGTGCCAGCACCCCAACAGGTAGCAATCAGCCCCAGCATTTT
. | TRBJ2-3 | 13 | . | TRBV9 | CASGSKSTDTQYF | TGTGCCTCTGGCAGCAAAAGCACAGATACGCAGTATTTT
. | TRBJ1-1 | 15 | . | TRBV5-6 | CASSSDPPGSTAAFF | TGTGCCAGCAGCTCGGACCCCCCGGGTAGTACAGCAGCTTTCTTT
. | TRBJ2-7 | 15 | TRBD2 | TRBV27 | CASSPLAVGSYEQYF | TGTGCCAGCAGTCCTCTAGCGGTCGGCTCCTACGAGCAGTACTTC
. | TRBJ2-7 | 16 | TRBD1 | TRBV2 | CASSVVGTGSSYEQYF | TGTGCCAGCAGTGTGGTTGGGACAGGGAGCTCCTACGAGCAGTACTTC
. | TRBJ2-7 | 13 | . | TRBV6-5 | CASSYGPTYEQYF | TGTGCCAGCAGTTACGGTCCAACCTACGAGCAGTACTTC
. | TRBJ1-1 | 14 | . | TRBV18 | CASSPGSGATEAFF | TGTGCCAGCTCACCAGGTTCAGGAGCCACTGAAGCTTTCTTT
. | TRBJ2-3 | 13 | . | TRBV14 | CASSLDRTDTQYF | TGTGCCAGCAGCCTGGATAGGACAGATACGCAGTATTTT
. | TRBJ2-7 | 14 | . | TRBV5-1 | CASRGQTRAYEQYF | TGCGCCAGCAGGGGACAAACCAGAGCCTACGAGCAGTACTTC
. | TRBJ2-3 | 15 | . | TRBV4-1 | CASSQDLADTDTQYF | TGCGCCAGCAGCCAAGATCTGGCAGACACAGATACGCAGTATTTT
. | TRBJ1-2 | 16 | . | TRBV30 | CAWSEQSDEFDYGYTF | TGCGCCTGGAGTGAACAGTCGGACGAGTTTGACTATGGCTACACCTTC
once | TRBJ2-7 | 12 | . | TRBV11-1 | CASSLVGGEQYF | TGTGCCAGCAGCTTAGTCGGGGGAGAGCAGTACTTC
. | TRBJ1-4 | 15 | TRBD1 | TRBV5-4 | CASSLWGTVNEKLFF | TGTGCCAGCAGCTTGTGGGGGACAGTAAATGAAAAACTGTTTTTT
. | TRBJ2-7 | 18 | . | TRBV25-1 | CASSEVNPLPGATYEQYF | TGTGCCAGCAGTGAAGTGAACCCACTCCCTGGGGCCACCTACGAGCAGTACTTC
. | TRBJ2-7 | 14 | . | TRBV6-6 | CASSYEGGPYEQYF | TGTGCCAGCAGTTACGAGGGCGGCCCCTACGAGCAGTACTTC
. | TRBJ2-2 | 14 | TRBD1 | TRBV27 | CASSPGTGVGELFF | TGTGCCAGCAGTCCCGGGACAGGGGTTGGGGAGCTGTTTTTT
. | TRBJ2-3 | 17 | TRBD1 | TRBV27 | CASSLHRRQGVIDTQYF | TGTGCCAGCAGTTTACATCGTAGGCAGGGGGTTATAGATACGCAGTATTTT
once | TRBJ1-1 | 13 | . | TRBV19 | CASSIGGVTEAFF | TGTGCCAGTAGTATTGGGGGGGTCACTGAAGCTTTCTTT
. | TRBJ2-3 | 16 | TRBD1 | TRBV11-2 | CASSPLPGQEPDTQYF | TGTGCCAGCAGCCCGCTCCCGGGACAGGAGCCAGATACGCAGTATTTT
few | TRBJ1-1 | 12 | . | TRBV7-3 | CASSLTGSEAFF | TGTGCCAGCAGCTTAACTGGATCTGAAGCTTTCTTT
. | TRBJ2-7 | 14 | . | TRBV5-5 | CASSFWDTAYEQYF | TGTGCCAGCAGCTTTTGGGACACAGCCTACGAGCAGTACTTC
. | TRBJ2-1 | 16 | TRBD1 | TRBV4-1 | CASNPTDRVVFNEQFF | TGCGCCAGCAATCCTACGGACAGGGTGGTTTTCAATGAGCAGTTCTTC
. | TRBJ2-7 | 13 | . | TRBV29-1 | CSVETGGSYEQYF | TGCAGCGTTGAGACGGGTGGAAGCTACGAGCAGTACTTC
few | TRBJ2-2 | 14 | . | TRBV7-2 | CASSLAPLAGELFF | TGTGCCAGCAGCTTAGCGCCTCTAGCCGGGGAGCTGTTTTTT
. | TRBJ1-1 | 14 | . | TRBV4-1 | CASSHTIYELEAFF | TGCGCCAGCAGCCATACCATATACGAACTTGAAGCTTTCTTT
. | TRBJ2-1 | 14 | . | TRBV7-9 | CASSPPGQPNEQFF | TGTGCCAGCAGCCCGCCGGGACAACCAAATGAGCAGTTCTTC
. | TRBJ1-2 | 14 | . | TRBV6-5 | CASSYSSTGYGYTF | TGTGCCAGCAGTTACTCGTCGACAGGCTATGGCTACACCTTC
. | TRBJ2-1 | 12 | . | TRBV7-9 | CASSHLYNEQFF | TGTGCCAGCAGCCACCTTTACAATGAGCAGTTCTTC
once | TRBJ1-4 | 11 | . | TRBV6-1 | CASTTGEKLFF | TGTGCCAGTACCACAGGGGAAAAACTGTTTTTT
few | TRBJ1-1 | 11 | . | TRBV30 | CAWSVASEAFF | TGTGCCTGGAGTGTGGCATCTGAAGCTTTCTTT
. | TRBJ1-2 | 13 | TRBD1 | TRBV5-6 | CASSWTGNYGYTF | TGTGCCAGCAGCTGGACAGGGAACTATGGCTACACCTTC
. | TRBJ2-2 | 15 | . | TRBV5-1 | CASSLEVPGTGELFF | TGCGCCAGCAGCTTGGAGGTACCGGGCACCGGGGAGCTGTTTTTT
. | TRBJ2-3 | 16 | TRBD2 | TRBV4-1 | CASSPRLAGSADTQYF | TGCGCCAGCAGCCCCCGGCTAGCGGGGTCTGCAGATACGCAGTATTTT
. | TRBJ2-4 | 15 | . | TRBV5-6 | CASSLAEVAKNIQYF | TGTGCCAGCAGCTTGGCCGAGGTGGCCAAAAACATTCAGTACTTC
. | TRBJ2-7 | 15 | TRBD1 | TRBV4-3 | CASSQERGTGNEQYF | TGCGCCAGCAGCCAAGAGAGAGGGACAGGGAACGAGCAGTACTTC
. | TRBJ2-3 | 8 | . | TRBV20-1 | CSADTQYF | TGCAGTGCAGATACGCAGTATTTT
. | TRBJ1-1 | 14 | . | TRBV15 | CATRKQVEGTEAFF | TGTGCCACCAGGAAACAGGTCGAGGGGACTGAAGCTTTCTTT
. | TRBJ1-2 | 14 | . | TRBV7-9 | CASSLPGDFAGYTF | TGTGCCAGCAGCTTACCAGGGGATTTTGCTGGCTACACCTTC
once | TRBJ1-2 | 15 | TRBD1 | TRBV27 | CASSPDGTGGYGYTF | TGTGCCAGCAGTCCCGACGGGACAGGGGGTTATGGCTACACCTTC
once | TRBJ2-1 | 16 | . | TRBV5-1 | CASSLEGFAPYNEQFF | TGCGCCAGCAGCTTGGAGGGATTCGCCCCCTACAATGAGCAGTTCTTC
. | TRBJ1-1 | 13 | . | TRBV9 | CASSERGGTEAFF | TGTGCCAGCAGCGAGAGGGGGGGTACTGAAGCTTTCTTT
. | TRBJ2-3 | 16 | . | TRBV28 | CASSLYRGFLTDTQYF | TGTGCCAGCAGTTTATATCGGGGTTTTCTCACAGATACGCAGTATTTT
. | TRBJ1-5 | 14 | . | TRBV6-5 | CASGQSQTYQPQHF | TGTGCCAGTGGACAGTCCCAAACGTATCAGCCCCAGCATTTT
. | TRBJ1-5 | 16 | . | TRBV19 | CASSILSRGTGQPQHF | TGTGCCAGTAGTATCCTTTCACGGGGTACGGGGCAGCCCCAGCATTTT
once | TRBJ1-5 | 14 | . | TRBV27 | CASSYVQGFQPQHF | TGTGCCAGCAGTTACGTACAGGGTTTCCAGCCCCAGCATTTT
. | TRBJ2-7 | 14 | . | TRBV6-5 | CASSYGQGVGEQYF | TGTGCCAGCAGTTACGGTCAGGGAGTAGGGGAGCAGTACTTC
. | TRBJ1-1 | 13 | . | TRBV27 | CASSFISGAEAFF | TGTGCCAGCAGTTTCATATCAGGGGCCGAAGCTTTCTTT